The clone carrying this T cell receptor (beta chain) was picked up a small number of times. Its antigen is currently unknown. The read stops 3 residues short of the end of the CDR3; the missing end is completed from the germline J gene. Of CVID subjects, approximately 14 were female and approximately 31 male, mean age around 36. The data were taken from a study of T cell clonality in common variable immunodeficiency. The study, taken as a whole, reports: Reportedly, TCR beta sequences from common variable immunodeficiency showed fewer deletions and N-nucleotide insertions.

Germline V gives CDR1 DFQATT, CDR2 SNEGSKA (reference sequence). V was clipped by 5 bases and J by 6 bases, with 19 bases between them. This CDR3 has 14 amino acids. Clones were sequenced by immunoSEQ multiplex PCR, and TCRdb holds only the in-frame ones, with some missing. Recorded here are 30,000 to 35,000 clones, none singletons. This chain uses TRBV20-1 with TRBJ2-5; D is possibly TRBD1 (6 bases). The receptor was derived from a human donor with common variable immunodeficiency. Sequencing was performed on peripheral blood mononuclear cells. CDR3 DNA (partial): TGCAGTGCTTTAGGGACACGGAGCAATAAGACC. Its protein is CSALGTRSNKT. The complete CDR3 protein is CSALGTRSNKTQYF.